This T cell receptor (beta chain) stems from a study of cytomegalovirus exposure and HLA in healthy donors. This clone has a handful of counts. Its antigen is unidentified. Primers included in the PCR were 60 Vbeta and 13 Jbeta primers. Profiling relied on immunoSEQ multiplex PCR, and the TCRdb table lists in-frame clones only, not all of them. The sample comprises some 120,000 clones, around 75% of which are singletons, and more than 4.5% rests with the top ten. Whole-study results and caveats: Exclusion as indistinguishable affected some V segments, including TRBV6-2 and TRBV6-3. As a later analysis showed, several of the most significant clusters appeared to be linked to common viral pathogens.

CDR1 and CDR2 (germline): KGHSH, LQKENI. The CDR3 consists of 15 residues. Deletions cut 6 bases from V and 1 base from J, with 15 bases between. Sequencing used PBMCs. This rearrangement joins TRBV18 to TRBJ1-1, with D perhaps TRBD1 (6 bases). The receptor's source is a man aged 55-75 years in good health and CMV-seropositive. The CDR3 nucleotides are TGTGCCAGCTCTCAGGGGCTCCCCGGGAACACTGAAGCTTTCTTT. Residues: CASSQGLPGNTEAFF. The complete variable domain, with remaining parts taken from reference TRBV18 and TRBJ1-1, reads NAGVMQNPRHLVRRRGQEARLRCSPMKGHSHVYWYRQLPEEGLKFMVYLQKENIIDESGMPKERFSAEFPKEGPSILRIQQVVRGDSAAYFCASSQGLPGNTEAFFGQGTRLTVV.